What follows are 20 T cell receptor beta chains derived from one specimen sequenced in a study of T cell responses to AZD1222 COVID-19 vaccine. The repertoire was sequenced with immunoSEQ multiplex PCR; TCRdb's copy has only in-frame clones and lacks some. In the table there are around 160,000 clones, around 86% of which are singletons. Here the sequenced sample was peripheral blood, taken on day 0 of MenACWY control vaccination. Source of these receptors: an adult in good health.

V and J are TRBV19 and TRBJ1-1; 7 positions match TRBD1. The CDR3 runs 16 residues. Germline loops: CDR1 LNHDA, CDR2 SQIVND (reference sequence). Unmatched junction bases numbered 10, after V lost 5 bases and J lost 1 base. The CDR3 region has the DNA TGTGCCAGTAGTGTAATCCGGGACAGCCGGAACACTGAAGCTTTCTTT. Amino acids: CASSVIRDSRNTEAFF.

The J gene is TRBJ1-6, the V gene TRBV30; maybe TRBD1 (6 bases). The CDR3 extends over 14 amino acids. The germline CDR1 and CDR2 sequences are GTSNPN and SVGIG (reference sequence). V lost 0 bases and J lost 13, with 16 bases in between. CDR3 coding DNA: TGTGCCTGGAGTGTAAGACAGGCCCGATCGCCCCTCCACTTT. It specifies CAWSVRQARSPLHF.

The V gene is TRBV11-1, the J gene TRBJ2-4, with a weak D call TRBD2 (5 bases). Germline CDR1 SGHAT, CDR2 FQDESV (reference sequence). This CDR3 has 14 amino acids. The ends were cut back, 7 bases at V and 1 base at J, with 11 bases in the middle. The CDR3 loop reads CASTHREAKNIQYF. The CDR3 DNA is TGTGCCAGCACCCATAGGGAGGCCAAAAACATTCAGTACTTC.

The chain links TRBV5-1 to TRBJ2-5, with 7 bases matching TRBD1. After removal of 3 bases from V and 8 bases from J, the junction contained 4 bases not matched to a gene. This CDR3 has 12 amino acids. Looked up from germline, CDR1 is SGHRS and CDR2 is YFSETQ. CDR3 nucleotide sequence: TGCGCCAGCAGCTCAGAGGGGGCAACCCAGTACTTC. Its protein product is CASSSEGATQYF.

The rearrangement links TRBV24-1 to TRBJ2-1, with 8 positions matching TRBD1. The CDR3 has 16 amino acids. J was trimmed by 5 bases and V by 4 bases; bases with no gene match: 9. Germline CDR1 is KGHDR and CDR2 is SFDVKD. The CDR3 sequence is CATSDPRTGWNNEQFF. The CDR3 DNA sequence: TGTGCCACCAGTGACCCCCGGACAGGGTGGAACAATGAGCAGTTCTTC.

The rearrangement uses TRBV7-9 and TRBJ2-7; 7 bases line up with TRBD1. Trimming removed 2 bases from V and 3 bases from J; junction bases left unmatched: 7. This CDR3 is built from 15 residues. Germline V gene lookup returns CDR1 SEHNR and CDR2 FQNEAQ (reference sequence). CDR3: CASSLFTQGSYEQYF. CDR3 nucleotide sequence: TGTGCCAGCAGCTTATTTACACAGGGGAGCTACGAGCAGTACTTC.

This chain connects TRBV5-1 to TRBJ1-2; 8 bases align to TRBD1. V was clipped by 2 bases and J by 4 bases; unmatched bases: 4. This CDR3 has 14 amino acids. CDR1 is SGHRS and CDR2 is YFSETQ in the germline V gene. CDR3 in amino acids: CASSLDGTGYGYTF. Written as DNA, the CDR3 is TGCGCCAGCAGCTTAGACGGGACAGGCTATGGCTACACCTTC.

V usage is TRBV10-3 and J usage is TRBJ1-2; D gene ambiguous. Germline V lookup: CDR1 ENHRY, CDR2 SYGVKD. The ends were cut back, 0 bases at V and 2 bases at J, with 7 bases in the middle. This CDR3 has 14 amino acids. The CDR3 sequence is CAISESKTNYGYTF. Written as DNA, the CDR3 is TGTGCCATCAGTGAGTCGAAAACAAACTATGGCTACACCTTC.

This chain connects TRBV10-3 to TRBJ1-5, with D possibly matching TRBD1 (6 bases). This CDR3 is 16 amino acids long. Germline V gene lookup returns CDR1 ENHRY and CDR2 SYGVKD. The V and J ends lost 0 bases and 3 bases respectively, with 12 bases between them. CDR3 loop: CAISESGGGFNQPQHF. The CDR3 nucleotides are TGTGCCATCAGTGAGTCGGGGGGGGGCTTCAATCAGCCCCAGCATTTT.

V gene TRBV27 combines with J gene TRBJ1-2, with a possible D match to TRBD1 (6 bases). Germline CDR1 and CDR2: MNHEY and SMNVEV (reference sequence). V lost 8 bases to trimming and J lost 5 bases, with 15 bases between them. This CDR3 contains 13 residues. In nucleotides, the CDR3 is TGTGCCAGCCATCCAAGGGGGGGGTATGGCTACACCTTC. Amino acid sequence: CASHPRGGYGYTF.

This chain links TRBV5-6 with TRBJ2-7; unclear D gene. Looked up from germline, CDR1 is SGHDT and CDR2 is YYEEEE. Trimming took off 4 bases at V and 0 bases at J, with 8 bases between the two ends. This CDR3 spans 13 amino acids. The CDR3 DNA reads as TGTGCCAGCAGCCCGGGCCCCTCCTACGAGCAGTACTTC. This encodes CASSPGPSYEQYF.

The rearrangement uses TRBV6-2 or TRBV6-3 and TRBJ1-3; D gene uncertain. CDR3 length: 14 residues. V lost 5 bases and J lost 0, with 8 bases in between. Germline V lookup: CDR1 MNHEY, CDR2 SVGEGT. In nucleotides, the CDR3 is TGTGCCAGCAGTAAACTCGACTCTGGAAACACCATATATTTT. The encoded protein is CASSKLDSGNTIYF.

The J gene is TRBJ2-5, the V gene TRBV20-1; TRBD2 matches at 10 bases. J lost 5 bases, V lost 3 bases, and 9 bases had no gene match. The germline V gene encodes CDR1 DFQATT and CDR2 SNEGSKA (reference sequence). CDR3 length equals 15 residues. The CDR3 reads CSASPAAGGRETQYF. The CDR3 coding sequence is TGCAGTGCTAGTCCCGCAGCGGGGGGGCGGGAGACCCAGTACTTC.

The gene calls are TRBV6-5 and TRBJ1-2; the match to TRBD1 covers 7 bases. CDR1 MNHEY and CDR2 SVGAGI come from the germline V gene. CDR3 length equals 12 residues. V lost 2 bases to trimming and J lost 6 bases; unmatched junction nucleotides: 0. In nucleotides, the CDR3 is TGTGCCAGCAGTTACAGGGGGCATGGCTACACCTTC. It codes for CASSYRGHGYTF.

The V call is TRBV6-6, the J call TRBJ2-7, with D perhaps assigned TRBD1 or TRBD2 (5 bases each). Germline CDR1 reads MNHNY; CDR2 reads SVGAGI (reference sequence). The V gene lost 0 bases and the J gene lost 1 base, with 7 bases spanning the gap. This CDR3 is built from 14 residues. In DNA, the CDR3 is TGTGCCAGCAGTTACTCGGGACGATCCTACGAGCAGTACGTC. This encodes CASSYSGRSYEQYV.

V is TRBV28 and J is TRBJ1-2, with TRBD1 matching 8 bases. This CDR3 has 13 amino acids. V lost 7 bases, J lost 4 bases, and 5 bases stayed unmatched. Germline values: CDR1 MDHEN, CDR2 SYDVKM. In nucleotides, the CDR3 is TGTGCCAGCACCGACAGGGGCGTCTATGGCTACACCTTC. This codes for CASTDRGVYGYTF.

This chain joins TRBV7-4 and TRBJ2-1; 11 bases line up with TRBD2. Germline V gene lookup returns CDR1 SGHVT and CDR2 SQSDAQ. The CDR3 has 17 amino acids. The V gene end was trimmed by 5 bases and the J gene end by 6 bases; junction bases not matched to a gene: 12. Here the CDR3 reads CASSPAMISGGVNEQFF. The CDR3 DNA is TGTGCCAGCAGCCCCGCTATGATTAGCGGGGGGGTCAATGAGCAGTTCTTC.

The genes are TRBV18 and TRBJ2-1; D uncertain. V dropped 4 bases and J dropped 6 bases, with 10 bases sitting between them. The CDR3 is 13 amino acids. Germline assignment: CDR1 KGHSH and CDR2 LQKENI. CDR3 region: CASSRRASNEQFF. Written as DNA, the CDR3 is TGTGCCAGCTCACGACGGGCTAGCAATGAGCAGTTCTTC.

The V call is TRBV6-5, the J call TRBJ2-3; 10 bases are a match to TRBD1. CDR1 is MNHEY and CDR2 is SVGAGI in the germline V gene. The CDR3 spans 15 residues. Trimming at V came to 6 bases and at J to 3 bases, leaving 6 bases not matched to a gene. The CDR3 DNA follows: TGTGCCAGCAGATCCCCGGGACAGGGGACAGATACGCAGTATTTT. Its translation: CASRSPGQGTDTQYF.

The CDR3 loop is CASSTRTGHTGELFF. CDR3 coding DNA: TGTGCCAGCAGCACCAGGACAGGTCACACCGGGGAGCTGTTTTTT. The V and J genes are TRBV5-5 and TRBJ2-2; 7 bases are shared with TRBD1. This CDR3 has 15 residues. V shed 4 bases, J shed 3 bases, and the junction held 6 bases outside the gene matches. From germline, CDR1 is SGHKS and CDR2 YYEKEE (reference sequence).